The following is a TCR beta chain sequence with its context. This CDR3 contains 14 residues. Germline CDR1 and CDR2: SGHRS and YFSETQ. Trimming took 2 bases from V and 2 from J, leaving 10 bases between them. Assignments of participants to cohorts depended upon their own reported clinical history. This sample stems from a study of blood T cell repertoires in COVID-19. Study in general: Sources were T cells, B-cell-depleted T cells, or PBMCs; the material itself was cDNA or gDNA.

Sequencing used immunoSEQ multiplex PCR; TCRdb keeps in-frame clones, though not all of them. The table lists 200,000 or so clones, 80% to 90% of them singletons. V is TRBV5-1 and J is TRBJ1-2, with D unclear. The source material was PBMCs or T cells enriched from blood (not recorded which). The sequence came from a woman aged 35 to 49 with acute COVID-19. The CDR3 DNA sequence: TGCGCCAGCAGCTTTTCTGGCGGAAACTATGGCTACACCTTC. Residues: CASSFSGGNYGYTF.